Listed here are 25 T cell receptor beta chains from one sample, sequenced in a study of T cell responses to AZD1222 COVID-19 vaccine (dated by TCRdb to about 2021). What the time point label conveys for this sample: baseline before first vaccination. The method was the immunoSEQ multiplex PCR assay. Drawn from immuneACCESS, this table holds only the in-frame rearrangements with V and J called that TCRdb kept. Clones are partly lost; checked studies trace under half to an unresolved V gene and leave the rest unexplained. Across this sample there are 150,000 to 200,000 clones, with 75% to 90% seen only once. The ten top clones hold 6.5% to 7% of the sample. The sample consisted of peripheral blood, taken on day 0 of AZD1222 vaccination. The receptors originated from an adult in good health.

The table lists this clone with a few counts. The chain uses TRBV4-1 and TRBJ1-6; 9 nucleotides align to TRBD1. Germline CDR1 is MGHRA and CDR2 is YSYEKL. This CDR3 is built from 18 residues. Unmatched junction bases numbered 7, after V lost 3 bases and J lost 1 base. The CDR3 reads CASSQLGQGRSYNSPLHF. The CDR3 region has the DNA TGCGCCAGCAGCCAGTTGGGACAGGGTAGGTCCTATAATTCACCCCTCCACTTT.

The chain couples TRBV7-3 to TRBJ2-7; D might be TRBD1 or TRBD2, each matching 6 bases. Per germline, CDR1 SGHTA and CDR2 FQGTGA. The CDR3 extends over 18 amino acids. Trimming left V 3 bases short and J 0 bases short, with 21 bases between. The CDR3: CASSFGVGGPLVSYEQYV. The CDR3 DNA is TGTGCCAGCAGCTTCGGGGTCGGGGGCCCCTTAGTCTCCTACGAGCAGTACGTC.

This clone was counted only a few times. Other nucleotide sequences from this sample produce the same CDR3. This chain joins TRBV7-9 and TRBJ2-1; D unresolved. The CDR3 runs to 13 residues. Trimming removed 5 bases from V and 0 bases from J, with 5 bases in between. Germline V gene lookup returns CDR1 SEHNR and CDR2 FQNEAQ (reference sequence). The CDR3 sequence: CASSPPSYNEQFF. The CDR3 DNA is TGTGCCAGCAGCCCACCCTCCTACAATGAGCAGTTCTTC.

The chain combines TRBV5-1 with TRBJ1-2; D remains ambiguous. The CDR3 spans 15 residues. Germline-derived CDR1 and CDR2 are SGHRS and YFSETQ. The V and J ends lost 0 bases and 0 bases respectively, with 9 bases between them. CDR3 coding DNA: TGCGCCAGCAGCTTGGAAAAGGGAGCTAACTATGGCTACACCTTC. Protein product: CASSLEKGANYGYTF. The full variable domain, with the rest looked up from reference TRBV5-1 and TRBJ1-2, is KAGVTQTPRYLIKTRGQQVTLSCSPISGHRSVSWYQQTPGQGLQFLFEYFSETQRNKGNFPGRFSGRQFSNSRSEMNVSTLELGDSALYLCASSLEKGANYGYTFGSGTRLTVV.

The chain links TRBV24-1 to TRBJ2-2, with unresolved D. Trimming shortened V by 9 bases and J by 6 bases, and 13 bases separated the two germline ends. Germline V lookup: CDR1 KGHDR, CDR2 SFDVKD. The CDR3 extends over 13 amino acids. The CDR3 DNA is TGTGCCACCTCGTATGGGAAGGCCGGGGAGCTGTTTTTT. Translated, it gives CATSYGKAGELFF.

The chain is built from TRBV6-5 and TRBJ1-2; D gene ambiguous. V was clipped by 7 bases and J by 0 bases, with 15 bases between them. This CDR3 is built from 15 residues. Germline V gene lookup returns CDR1 MNHEY and CDR2 SVGAGI. CDR3 sequence (DNA): TGTGCCAGCATCCGGCACGGGCCAGCTAACTATGGCTACACCTTC. It is translated as CASIRHGPANYGYTF.

The rearrangement links TRBV19 to TRBJ2-5, with 7 bases matching TRBD2. The trim removed 5 bases at V and 5 bases at J, leaving 8 bases unmatched. Germline V gene sequence: CDR1 LNHDA, CDR2 SQIVND (reference sequence). The CDR3 sequence is 14 residues long. CDR3 in amino acids: CASSDGLEIETQYF. The CDR3 DNA reads as TGTGCCAGTAGTGATGGACTAGAGATTGAGACCCAGTACTTC.

The V and J genes are TRBV5-5 and TRBJ2-1, with D possibly TRBD1 on 6 matching bases. CDR3 size: 16 residues. V was cut by 2 bases and J by 2 bases, with 14 bases left in between. Germline V CDR1 and CDR2: SGHKS, YYEKEE (reference sequence). This CDR3 is CASSFPGTRTYNEQFF. The CDR3 DNA follows: TGTGCCAGCAGCTTCCCCGGGACAAGAACCTACAATGAGCAGTTCTTC.

J is TRBJ1-2 and V is TRBV6-1; 7 bases map to TRBD1. The CDR3 is 15 amino acids. Unmatched junction bases numbered 6, after V lost 1 base and J lost 4 bases. The germline V gene has CDR1 MNHNS and CDR2 SASEGT. The DNA of the CDR3 is TGTGCCAGCAGTGAAGGAATAGGGGGCGTCTATGGCTACACCTTC. Translation gives CASSEGIGGVYGYTF.

The DNA of the CDR3 is TGCAGCGTTGGCGAGTATAGCAATCAGCCCCAGCATTTT. It yields the protein CSVGEYSNQPQHF. V gene TRBV29-1 combines with J gene TRBJ1-5; D unresolved. Germline V gene lookup returns CDR1 SQVTM and CDR2 ANQGSEA. This CDR3 contains 13 residues. Trimming shortened V by 4 bases and J by 0 bases, and 7 bases separated the two germline ends.

The chain is built from TRBV19 and TRBJ2-5, with D possibly being TRBD1 (6 bases). Germline values: CDR1 LNHDA, CDR2 SQIVND (reference sequence). Trimming cost V 4 bases and J 5 bases, with 8 bases left between them. The CDR3 runs to 12 residues. The DNA of the CDR3 is TGTGCCAGTAGTACGCAGGGGGAGACCCAGTACTTC. Protein sequence: CASSTQGETQYF.

The chain combines TRBV5-1 with TRBJ2-7, with 10 bases that match TRBD1. From germline, CDR1 is SGHRS and CDR2 YFSETQ. This CDR3 is 14 amino acids long. J lost 5 bases, V lost 4 bases, and 6 bases had no gene match. CDR3 nucleotides: TGCGCCAGCAGCATAACCGGGACAGGGGACGAGCAGTACTTC. Its protein is CASSITGTGDEQYF.

V is TRBV5-5 and J is TRBJ2-7; D call uncertain. The CDR3 length is 16 residues. V lost 1 base to trimming and J lost 2 bases, with 16 bases between them. Germline V gene sequence: CDR1 SGHKS, CDR2 YYEKEE (reference sequence). The CDR3 is CASSLNAPRATYEQYF. CDR3 sequence (DNA): TGTGCCAGCAGCTTGAATGCCCCAAGGGCGACCTACGAGCAGTACTTC.

The V gene is TRBV11-2, the J gene TRBJ2-5; TRBD2 is a possible D gene (7 bases). The V gene's germline CDR1 is SGHAT and CDR2 FQNNGV. This CDR3 is built from 15 residues. The V gene lost 1 base and the J gene lost 5 bases, with 14 bases spanning the gap. The chain's CDR3 is CASSLVTGGRETQYF. CDR3 sequence (DNA): TGTGCCAGCAGCTTAGTCACCGGGGGGCGGGAGACCCAGTACTTC.

The genes are TRBV7-2 and TRBJ2-2; TRBD2 is a possible D gene (6 bases). The CDR3 extends over 16 amino acids. Germline values: CDR1 SGHTA, CDR2 FQGNSA. The germline V and J ends were trimmed by 1 base and 4 bases, with 13 bases remaining between them. CDR3 bases: TGTGCCAGCAGCTTAGTTGTGGGGGACTCCACCGGGGAGCTGTTTTTT. Translating it yields CASSLVVGDSTGELFF.

The chain carries TRBV27 and TRBJ1-2; maybe TRBD1 (6 bases). This CDR3 contains 15 residues. Between the trimmed V and J ends, which lost 5 bases and 9 bases, there was a span of 22 bases. Germline V gives CDR1 MNHEY, CDR2 SMNVEV (reference sequence). Written as DNA, the CDR3 is TGTGCCAGCAGTCAAACTACGGGGGCTACTGGACGCTACACCTTC. Translating it yields CASSQTTGATGRYTF.

The chain uses TRBV19 and TRBJ1-5, with 8 bases that match TRBD1. Trimming at V came to 9 bases and at J to 7 bases, leaving 14 bases not matched to a gene. CDR3 length: 15 residues. From germline, CDR1 is LNHDA and CDR2 SQIVND (reference sequence). CDR3 region: CASLPGQGIGQPQHF. The DNA of the CDR3 is TGTGCCAGCCTTCCAGGACAGGGAATAGGGCAGCCCCAGCATTTT.

The chain employs TRBV2 and TRBJ2-2; D remains unclear. The CDR3 sequence is 14 residues long. Germline-derived CDR1 and CDR2 are SNHLY and FYNNEI. V was pared by 6 bases and J by 2 bases, with 10 bases between. The DNA of the CDR3 is TGTGCCAGCAGGGTGGGATCCAACACCGGGGAGCTGTTTTTT. Amino acids: CASRVGSNTGELFF.

The rearrangement links TRBV7-9 to TRBJ2-3; a possible D gene is TRBD1 (6 bases). The V end was cut by 5 bases, the J end by 5 bases, with 20 bases between. The CDR3 totals 16 residues. Germline V gene lookup returns CDR1 SEHNR and CDR2 FQNEAQ (reference sequence). The CDR3 spells CASSPQGTSTGDTQYF. In nucleotides, the CDR3 is TGTGCCAGCAGCCCTCAGGGGACCTCCACGGGAGATACGCAGTATTTT. The full variable domain, in which reference TRBV7-9 and TRBJ2-3 provide the parts outside the CDR3, is DTGVSQNPRHKITKRGQNVTFRCDPISEHNRLYWYRQTLGQGPEFLTYFQNEAQLEKSRLLSDRFSAERPKGSFSTLEIQRTEQGDSAMYLCASSPQGTSTGDTQYFGPGTRLTVL.

This clone has a handful of counts. The genes are TRBV7-9 and TRBJ2-2; no reliable D call. The V gene lost 5 bases and the J gene lost 3 bases, with 7 bases spanning the gap. The CDR3 length is 13 residues. The germline V gene encodes CDR1 SEHNR and CDR2 FQNEAQ (reference sequence). The CDR3 DNA sequence: TGTGCCAGCAGCGGATTTCACACCGGGGAGCTGTTTTTT. The encoded protein is CASSGFHTGELFF.

The J gene is TRBJ1-1, the V gene TRBV18, with D unclear. Between the trimmed V and J ends, which lost 1 base and 0 bases, there was a span of 9 bases. This CDR3 comprises 15 residues. CDR1 is KGHSH, CDR2 LQKENI, per germline. The CDR3 sequence: CASSPLSLMNTEAFF. The CDR3 bases are TGTGCCAGCTCACCACTTTCCTTGATGAACACTGAAGCTTTCTTT.

This chain joins TRBV19 and TRBJ1-1; D remains ambiguous. Trimming removed 3 bases at V and 3 bases at J, with 14 bases between. The CDR3 is 15 amino acids. The germline V gene encodes CDR1 LNHDA and CDR2 SQIVND (reference sequence). The CDR3 loop reads CASSISSLPYTEAFF. The CDR3 DNA reads TGTGCCAGTAGTATCAGCTCCCTTCCTTACACTGAAGCTTTCTTT.

The chain has TRBV5-1 and TRBJ1-4; 7 positions agree with TRBD1. V was clipped by 6 bases and J by 2 bases; unmatched bases: 4. This CDR3 has 14 amino acids. From germline, CDR1 is SGHRS and CDR2 YFSETQ. This CDR3 is CASTSGQTNEKLFF. CDR3 nucleotides: TGCGCCAGCACTTCGGGACAGACTAATGAAAAACTGTTTTTT.

The J gene is TRBJ1-6, the V gene TRBV19, with D possibly being TRBD1 (5 bases). This CDR3 contains 15 residues. CDR1 and CDR2 (germline): LNHDA, SQIVND (reference sequence). Trimming removed 1 base at V and 7 bases at J, with 11 bases between. CDR3: CASSIGGTINSPLHF. CDR3 nucleotide sequence: TGTGCCAGTAGTATAGGAGGGACGATCAATTCACCCCTCCACTTT.

The genes are TRBV2 and TRBJ1-1; D ambiguous. The germline CDR1 and CDR2 sequences are SNHLY and FYNNEI. This CDR3 is built from 12 residues. Trimming stripped 10 bases from V and 0 bases from J, with 9 bases between. The CDR3 spells CATEAMNTEAFF. Written as DNA, the CDR3 is TGTGCCACGGAGGCAATGAACACTGAAGCTTTCTTT.